Below are 32 T cell receptor beta chains sequenced from a single sample in a study of T-cell reconstitution after alpha-beta-depleted transplantation in children. TCRbeta library construction was performed incorporating unique molecular identifiers. Via MiXCR, TCRdb re-called the PCR reads, giving one row per CDR3 protein. The sample has 780,000 or so distinct CDR3 sequences; about 15% are singletons. This specimen consisted of PBMCs, mostly from graft donor cells, obtained 360 days after TCRalphabeta/CD19-depleted stem cell transplant. The receptors shown here come from a male patient aged 10 to 17 who had a stem cell transplant for acute lymphoblastic leukemia, so the T cells may come from the graft donor.

V usage is TRBV12-3 or TRBV12-4 and J usage is TRBJ2-2; D may be TRBD1 (6 bases). The CDR3 spans 14 residues. V was cut by 6 bases and J by 4 bases, with 12 bases left in between. CDR3 bases: TGTGCCAGCAGGGATACAGGGAGCACCGGGGAGCTGTTTTTT. The encoded protein is CASRDTGSTGELFF.

This clonotype was detected only a few times. The J gene is TRBJ2-5, the V gene TRBV5-1; no clear D. Looked up from germline, CDR1 is SGHRS and CDR2 is YFSETQ. The CDR3 spans 15 residues. V lost 0 bases to trimming and J lost 6 bases, with 15 bases between them. The CDR3 DNA is TGCGCCAGCAGCTTGGGGTGGAGTGGGCTGAAGACCCAGTACTTC. It translates to CASSLGWSGLKTQYF.

The V and J genes are TRBV24-1 and TRBJ2-2, with a weak D call TRBD1 (5 bases). CDR3 length equals 18 residues. Trimming pared 4 bases from V and 0 bases from J, leaving 17 bases between. CDR1 is KGHDR, CDR2 SFDVKD, per germline. CDR3 sequence: CATSDPWGGHANTGELFF. CDR3 in DNA: TGTGCCACCAGTGACCCTTGGGGTGGACACGCGAACACCGGGGAGCTGTTTTTT.

The genes are TRBV9 and TRBJ2-7; the match to TRBD2 covers 8 bases. Trimming took 3 bases from V and 5 from J; bases not matched to a gene: 10. The CDR3 loop spans 15 amino acids. The germline gives CDR1 SGDLS, CDR2 YYNGEE. The CDR3 DNA is TGTGCCAGCAGCGCAGATCCCGGGAGGGACGACGAGCAGTACTTC. Residues: CASSADPGRDDEQYF.

A few counts support this clonotype. This chain links TRBV27 with TRBJ2-5, with D possibly matching TRBD1 (5 bases). The ends were cut back, 5 bases at V and 5 bases at J, with 12 bases in the middle. In germline, CDR1 is MNHEY, CDR2 SMNVEV (reference sequence). There are 13 residues in the CDR3. This CDR3 reads CASSPRTRETQYF. CDR3 DNA sequence: TGTGCCAGCAGTCCCCGGACACGGGAGACCCAGTACTTC.

This clonotype was recorded a few times. V usage is TRBV20-1 and J usage is TRBJ2-7, with D perhaps TRBD1 or TRBD2 (5 bases each). The length of the CDR3 is 13 residues. The ends were cut back, 0 bases at V and 9 bases at J, with 15 bases in the middle. Looked up from germline, CDR1 is DFQATT and CDR2 is SNEGSKA (reference sequence). This CDR3 is CSAREHLGAGQYF. The DNA of the CDR3 is TGCAGTGCTAGAGAGCACCTAGGGGCGGGGCAGTACTTC.

J is TRBJ2-7 and V is TRBV7-9; D could derive from TRBD1 or TRBD2 (5 bases each). The germline V gene encodes CDR1 SEHNR and CDR2 FQNEAQ (reference sequence). The CDR3 length is 15 residues. Trimming cost V 5 bases and J 0 bases, with 14 bases left between them. CDR3 nucleotide sequence: TGTGCCAGCAGCCCGAGGGACGCCAACTCCTACGAGCAGTACTTC. Amino acid sequence: CASSPRDANSYEQYF.

This clonotype was recorded many times. V is TRBV11-1 and J is TRBJ2-7; TRBD1 matches 8 bases. This CDR3 comprises 13 residues. V was clipped by 6 bases and J by 3 bases; unmatched bases: 4. Looked up from germline, CDR1 is SGHAT and CDR2 is FQDESV (reference sequence). The CDR3 region has the DNA TGTGCCAGCAGGCGGACAGGGAGCTACGAGCAGTACTTC. This gives the protein CASRRTGSYEQYF.

The chain carries TRBV20-1 and TRBJ2-1; D is unresolved. Germline lookup yields CDR1 DFQATT and CDR2 SNEGSKA (reference sequence). The length of the CDR3 is 12 residues. V lost 6 bases and J lost 9, with 15 bases in between. The CDR3, as DNA: TGCAGTGCCGGAGACCGTATTGGTGAGCAGTTCTTC. Translated, it gives CSAGDRIGEQFF.

Many counts were recorded for this clonotype. This chain links TRBV20-1 with TRBJ2-7; D is undetermined. Germline V gene data show CDR1 as DFQATT and CDR2 as SNEGSKA (reference sequence). Trimming took off 5 bases at V and 4 bases at J, with 18 bases between the two ends. This CDR3 is 14 amino acids long. Here the CDR3 reads CSAGRSQGRYEQYF. The CDR3, as DNA: TGCAGTGCTGGCCGGAGCCAAGGAAGGTACGAGCAGTACTTC.

In this sample, this clonotype turned up a few times. This chain uses TRBV20-1 with TRBJ2-7; D gene ambiguous. Trimming shortened V by 3 bases and J by 0 bases, and 9 bases separated the two germline ends. CDR1 DFQATT and CDR2 SNEGSKA come from the germline V gene (reference sequence). This CDR3 is 13 amino acids long. CDR3 sequence: CSARLMFSYEQYF. The CDR3 bases are TGCAGTGCTAGGTTAATGTTCTCCTACGAGCAGTACTTC.

This clonotype came up a few times. The chain carries TRBV12-3 or TRBV12-4 and TRBJ1-6; 7 bases are shared with TRBD1. V lost 5 bases to trimming and J lost 7 bases; unmatched junction nucleotides: 8. The CDR3 runs to 15 residues. CDR3 nucleotide sequence: TGTGCCAGCAGTGGCCGGGCCAGGGGGAATTCACCCCTCCACTTT. Its protein is CASSGRARGNSPLHF.

This chain's CDR3 is CASSYSRQGANSPLHF. CDR3 coding DNA: TGTGCCAGCAGTTACTCCAGACAGGGGGCAAATTCACCCCTCCACTTT. The V call is TRBV6-5, the J call TRBJ1-6; TRBD1 agrees at 10 bases. Germline V gene data show CDR1 as MNHEY and CDR2 as SVGAGI. The CDR3 totals 16 residues. Trimming removed 0 bases from V and 7 bases from J; junction bases left unmatched: 3.

This clonotype turned up a few times. This chain connects TRBV7-2 to TRBJ2-5, with D maybe TRBD1 (5 bases). This CDR3 has 12 residues. The V end was cut by 5 bases, the J end by 5 bases, with 9 bases between. Germline V CDR1 and CDR2: SGHTA, FQGNSA. The CDR3 reads CASSLNRETQYF. In DNA form, the CDR3 reads TGTGCCAGCAGCCTCAACAGGGAGACCCAGTACTTC.

In its sample, this clonotype was seen many times. The chain joins TRBV20-1 to TRBJ2-1; 8 nucleotides match TRBD1. CDR1 DFQATT and CDR2 SNEGSKA come from the germline V gene (reference sequence). V was clipped by 3 bases and J by 6 bases; unmatched bases: 7. The CDR3 has 14 residues. The CDR3 spells CSASLNRGINEQFF. The CDR3 nucleotides are TGCAGTGCTAGCCTGAACAGGGGGATCAATGAGCAGTTCTTC.

V and J are TRBV13 and TRBJ2-5; the D is unclear. CDR3 size: 14 residues. CDR1 and CDR2 from the germline V gene are PRHDT and FYEKMQ (reference sequence). V dropped 1 base and J dropped 4 bases, with 10 bases sitting between them. The CDR3 sequence is CASSLVSGPETQYF. The CDR3 DNA reads as TGTGCCAGCAGCTTAGTTTCCGGGCCAGAGACCCAGTACTTC.

J is TRBJ2-1 and V is TRBV7-3; 7 bases line up with TRBD2. With 5 bases clipped from V and 0 bases from J, the junction kept 10 bases outside the gene matches. Germline values: CDR1 SGHTA, CDR2 FQGTGA. The CDR3 has 17 amino acids. Here the CDR3 reads CASSPSGGGPSYNEQFF. The CDR3 nucleotides are TGTGCCAGCAGCCCTTCGGGGGGAGGGCCCTCCTACAATGAGCAGTTCTTC.

The rearrangement links TRBV4-2 to TRBJ2-1, with D possibly TRBD2 on 6 matching bases. V was clipped by 6 bases and J by 0 bases, with 12 bases between them. CDR1 is LGHNA, CDR2 YNFKEQ, per germline. The CDR3 consists of 15 residues. The DNA for the CDR3 is TGTGCCAGCAGAGAAGCGGGTCACTCCTACAATGAGCAGTTCTTC. The encoded protein is CASREAGHSYNEQFF.

A few counts support this clonotype. The gene calls are TRBV27 and TRBJ2-7; 10 nucleotides line up with TRBD2. With 0 bases clipped from V and 6 bases from J, the junction kept 8 bases outside the gene matches. Germline-derived CDR1 and CDR2 are MNHEY and SMNVEV (reference sequence). This CDR3 has 16 residues. This CDR3 is CASSLSSAGGPVEQYF. CDR3 in DNA: TGTGCCAGCAGTTTATCGTCAGCGGGAGGGCCGGTCGAGCAGTACTTC.

The chain carries TRBV5-1 and TRBJ2-5, with 11 bases lining up with TRBD2. Per the germline V gene, CDR1 is SGHRS and CDR2 is YFSETQ. Trimming cost V 7 bases and J 8 bases; bases outside gene matches: 7. The CDR3 is 13 residues long. In DNA, the CDR3 is TGCGCCAGCTCCCCCGGGACTAGCGGCACCCAGTACTTC. Protein product: CASSPGTSGTQYF.

This CDR3 reads CATSRGSTAHYEQYF. Written as DNA, the CDR3 is TGTGCCACCAGCAGAGGGTCCACTGCACACTACGAGCAGTACTTC. The rearrangement uses TRBV15 and TRBJ2-7; no clear D gene. The V end was cut by 1 base, the J end by 3 bases, with 13 bases between. This CDR3 has 15 amino acids. Germline V gene lookup returns CDR1 LNHNV and CDR2 YYDKDF (reference sequence). The full variable domain, rest sourced from reference TRBV15 and TRBJ2-7, is DAMVIQNPRYQVTQFGKPVTLSCSQTLNHNVMYWYQQKSSQAPKLLFHYYDKDFNNEADTPDNFQSRRPNTSFCFLDIRSPGLGDTAMYLCATSRGSTAHYEQYFGPGTRLTVT.

This clonotype appeared a few times. The CDR3 region is CASSSWPGVGTDTQYF. The DNA of the CDR3 is TGTGCCAGCAGCTCCTGGCCAGGGGTGGGCACAGATACGCAGTATTTT. This rearrangement joins TRBV7-2 to TRBJ2-3; tentative D call: TRBD1 (6 bases). V was clipped by 4 bases and J by 1 base, with 15 bases between them. The length of the CDR3 is 16 residues. Germline V gene sequence: CDR1 SGHTA, CDR2 FQGNSA.

This clonotype has a handful of counts. The chain carries TRBV14 and TRBJ2-5; no clear D. Germline V lookup: CDR1 SGHDN, CDR2 FVKESK. The CDR3 is 15 residues long. The V end was cut by 0 bases, the J end by 5 bases, with 13 bases between. The CDR3 spells CASSQDVPVLETQYF. In DNA form, the CDR3 reads TGTGCCAGCAGCCAAGATGTTCCGGTACTCGAGACCCAGTACTTC.

This clonotype showed up many times. The chain combines TRBV6-4 with TRBJ2-1; the D is unclear. Germline V gene data show CDR1 as MRHNA and CDR2 as SNTAGT. Trimming left V 4 bases short and J 5 bases short, with 12 bases between. This CDR3 contains 14 residues. The CDR3: CASSASTANNEQFF. DNA of the CDR3: TGTGCCAGCAGTGCCTCTACGGCCAACAATGAGCAGTTCTTC.

Many counts were recorded for this clonotype. This chain links TRBV12-3 or TRBV12-4 with TRBJ2-2; 10 bases line up with TRBD1. The ends lost 5 bases at V and 0 bases at J; junction bases unmatched: 3. The CDR3 has 16 residues. This chain's CDR3 is CASSPGTGANTGELFF. The CDR3 bases are TGTGCCAGCAGTCCCGGGACAGGGGCGAACACCGGGGAGCTGTTTTTT.

This clonotype appeared a few times. CDR3 amino acids: CASSSPIQGSSGANVLTF. Here the CDR3 DNA reads TGTGCCAGCAGCTCGCCTATCCAGGGGAGCTCTGGGGCCAACGTCCTGACTTTC. This rearrangement joins TRBV7-8 to TRBJ2-6; D may be TRBD1 (6 bases). Between the trimmed V and J ends, which lost 4 bases and 0 bases, there was a span of 16 bases. CDR3 length equals 18 residues. Per the germline V gene, CDR1 is SGHVS and CDR2 is FQNEAQ.

This clonotype was counted between two and nine times. The rearrangement joins TRBV2 to TRBJ1-1, with a possible D match to TRBD1 (5 bases). Trimming took 3 bases from V and 4 from J, leaving 12 bases between them. The CDR3 length is 14 residues. Germline V lookup: CDR1 SNHLY, CDR2 FYNNEI. The CDR3 region is CASSDGYRSTEAFF. The CDR3 coding sequence is TGTGCCAGCAGTGACGGGTACAGGTCCACTGAAGCTTTCTTT. The full variable domain, its missing parts supplied by reference TRBV2 and TRBJ1-1, is EPEVTQTPSHQVTQMGQEVILRCVPISNHLYFYWYRQILGQKVEFLVSFYNNEISEKSEIFDDQFSVERPDGSNFTLKIRSTKLEDSAMYFCASSDGYRSTEAFFGQGTRLTVV.

The table lists this clonotype with many counts. The rearrangement uses TRBV12-3 or TRBV12-4 and TRBJ1-4, with a possible D match to TRBD1 (6 bases). The ends were cut back, 5 bases at V and 11 bases at J, with 18 bases in the middle. CDR3 length: 14 amino acids. The CDR3 reads CASSRQVATMKLFF. The CDR3 nucleotides read TGTGCCAGCAGTCGACAGGTCGCGACAATGAAACTGTTTTTT.

In its sample, this clonotype was seen a few times. CDR3 nucleotides: TGTGCCTCCGAGGTCAGGTTCAATGAGCAGTTCTTC. Protein product: CASEVRFNEQFF. This chain links TRBV30 with TRBJ2-1; D not certain. V was clipped by 7 bases and J by 6 bases, with 13 bases between them. CDR3 length: 12 amino acids. In germline, CDR1 is GTSNPN, CDR2 SVGIG (reference sequence).

This rearrangement joins TRBV12-3 or TRBV12-4 to TRBJ1-2, with 10 bases fitting TRBD1. The CDR3 contains 14 residues. V gave up 6 bases and J gave up 4 bases; unmatched junction bases: 5. Here the CDR3 reads CASSHDRGLYGYTF. The CDR3 DNA follows: TGTGCCAGCAGCCACGACAGGGGGCTCTATGGCTACACCTTC.

Points on this clonotype: One junction end does not reproduce the germline sequence, and a read error may be involved. The V gene is TRBV20-1, the J gene TRBJ2-7; D unclear. This CDR3 comprises 13 residues. The V gene's germline CDR1 is DFQATT and CDR2 SNEGSKA (reference sequence). CDR3 loop: CCARAPGPYEQYF. The CDR3 DNA follows: TGCTGTGCTAGAGCCCCAGGTCCCTACGAGCAGTACTTC.

The chain joins TRBV10-2 to TRBJ1-6; unclear D gene. Germline values: CDR1 WSHSY, CDR2 SAAADI. CDR3 length: 15 amino acids. Trimming removed 2 bases at V and 7 bases at J, with 12 bases between. CDR3 amino acids: CASSENAGSNSPLHF. The CDR3 DNA sequence: TGCGCCAGCAGTGAGAACGCCGGCTCCAATTCACCCCTCCACTTT.